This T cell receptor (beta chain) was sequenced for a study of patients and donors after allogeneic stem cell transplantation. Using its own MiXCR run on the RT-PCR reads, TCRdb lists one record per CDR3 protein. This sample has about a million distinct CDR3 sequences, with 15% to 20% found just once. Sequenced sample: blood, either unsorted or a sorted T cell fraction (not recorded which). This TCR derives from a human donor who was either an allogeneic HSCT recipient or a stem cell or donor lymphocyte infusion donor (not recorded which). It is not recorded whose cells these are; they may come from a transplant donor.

The CDR3 region is CASWASGSGEQFF. In DNA form, the CDR3 reads TGTGCCAGCTGGGCTAGCGGGAGTGGTGAGCAGTTCTTC. The genes are TRBV12-3 or TRBV12-4 and TRBJ2-1; TRBD2 aligns across 10 bases. The J segment lost 9 bases and the V segment lost 8 bases, leaving 7 bases of the junction unmatched. CDR3 length: 13 amino acids.